This T cell receptor (beta chain) is drawn from a study of cytomegalovirus exposure and HLA in healthy donors. General study results and limits: Most TCR sequences were rare, but some public TCRs occurred in many donors. A few chains tied to CMV proved CMV antigen-specific in vitro.

The donors were members of the roughly 120-subject validation cohort (separate from the approximately 670-subject first cohort). Turning to this clone: What it binds is not known.

CDR1 and CDR2 (germline): LGHNA, YSLEER. CDR3 size: 17 residues. Trimming left V 0 bases short and J 0 bases short, with 12 bases between. TCRdb's table, derived via immunoSEQ multiplex PCR, lists solely in-frame clones and lacks some. The sample consists of a few hundred thousand clones, 85% to 90% of them appearing once. The receptor comes from a woman younger than 30 in good health and CMV-seronegative. The rearrangement links TRBV4-3 to TRBJ1-5, with a weak D call TRBD1 (5 bases). Sequencing was performed on PBMCs. Here the CDR3 DNA reads TGCGCCAGCAGCCAAGATTTACAGGATATTAGCAATCAGCCCCAGCATTTT. Protein: CASSQDLQDISNQPQHF.